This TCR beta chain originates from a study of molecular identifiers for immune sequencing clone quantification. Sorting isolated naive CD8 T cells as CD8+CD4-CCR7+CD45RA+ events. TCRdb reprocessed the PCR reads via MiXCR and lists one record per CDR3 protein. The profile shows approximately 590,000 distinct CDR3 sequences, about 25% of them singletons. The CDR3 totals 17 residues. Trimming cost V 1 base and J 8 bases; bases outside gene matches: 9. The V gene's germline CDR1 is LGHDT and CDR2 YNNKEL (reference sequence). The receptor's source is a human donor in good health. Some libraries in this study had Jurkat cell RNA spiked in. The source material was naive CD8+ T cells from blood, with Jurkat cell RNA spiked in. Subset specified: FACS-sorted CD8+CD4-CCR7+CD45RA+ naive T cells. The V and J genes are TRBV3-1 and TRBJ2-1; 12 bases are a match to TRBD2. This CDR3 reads CASSQGFTLAGGHEQFF. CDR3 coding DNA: TGTGCCAGCAGCCAAGGGTTTACTCTAGCGGGAGGGCATGAGCAGTTCTTC.